This T cell receptor (beta chain) was sequenced during a study of T cell responses to AZD1222 COVID-19 vaccine. The CDR3 runs 11 residues. Trimming left V 5 bases short and J 13 bases short, with 12 bases between. CDR1 is SNHLY, CDR2 FYNNEI, per germline. Assay: immunoSEQ multiplex PCR; the TCRdb copy retains only in-frame clones and omits some. The sample consists of about 130,000 clones, roughly 92% of them appearing once. It was second doses at about 4 or about 12 weeks that were pooled. The sequence was obtained from an adult who received the AZD1222 COVID-19 vaccine. The sequenced sample was peripheral blood, obtained 28 days after the second AZD1222 dose. The gene calls are TRBV2 and TRBJ2-1; D not resolved. The CDR3 region has the DNA TGTGCCAGCAGTCCTGAGTTAGTCCAGTTCTTC. It translates to CASSPELVQFF. The complete variable domain, with remaining parts taken from reference TRBV2 and TRBJ2-1, reads EPEVTQTPSHQVTQMGQEVILRCVPISNHLYFYWYRQILGQKVEFLVSFYNNEISEKSEIFDDQFSVERPDGSNFTLKIRSTKLEDSAMYFCASSPELVQFFGPGTRLTVL.